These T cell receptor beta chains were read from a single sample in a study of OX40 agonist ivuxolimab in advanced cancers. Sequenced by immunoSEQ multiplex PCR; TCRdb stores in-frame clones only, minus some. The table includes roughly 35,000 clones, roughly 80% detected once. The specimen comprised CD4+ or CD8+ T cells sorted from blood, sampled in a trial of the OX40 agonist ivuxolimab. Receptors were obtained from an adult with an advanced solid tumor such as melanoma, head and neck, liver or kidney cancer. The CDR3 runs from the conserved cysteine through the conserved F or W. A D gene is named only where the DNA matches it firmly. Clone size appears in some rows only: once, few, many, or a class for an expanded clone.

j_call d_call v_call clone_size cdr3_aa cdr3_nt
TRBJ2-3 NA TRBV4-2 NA CASSQDLLTHTDTQYF TGTGCCAGCAGCCAAGATCTACTGACTCACACAGATACGCAGTATTTT
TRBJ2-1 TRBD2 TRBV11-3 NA CASSLVGSGGISEQFF TGTGCCAGCAGCTTAGTAGGTAGCGGGGGTATATCGGAGCAGTTCTTC
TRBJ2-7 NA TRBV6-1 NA CASKLLRDSDEQYF TGTGCCAGCAAACTTTTAAGAGACTCGGACGAGCAGTACTTC
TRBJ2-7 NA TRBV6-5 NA CASRAPGPYEQYF TGTGCCAGCAGGGCCCCAGGTCCCTACGAGCAGTACTTC
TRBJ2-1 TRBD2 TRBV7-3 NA CASSLRVAGEQFF TGTGCCAGCAGCTTAAGGGTAGCGGGGGAGCAGTTCTTC
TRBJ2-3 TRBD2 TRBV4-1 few CASSQGPSGGLTDTQYF TGCGCCAGCAGCCAAGGTCCTAGCGGGGGTCTTACAGATACGCAGTATTTT
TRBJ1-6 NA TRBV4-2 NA CASSQDRETLHF TGTGCCAGCAGCCAAGACCGAGAGACCCTCCACTTT
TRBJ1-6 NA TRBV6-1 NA CTSSDLSTSPLHF TGTACCAGCAGTGATCTCTCAACTTCACCCCTCCACTTT
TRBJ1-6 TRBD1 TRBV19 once CASSSRGRSYNSPLHF TGTGCCAGTAGTTCCAGGGGGCGTTCCTATAATTCACCCCTCCACTTT
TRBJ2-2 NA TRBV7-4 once CASSREYTGELFF TGTGCCAGCAGCAGAGAGTACACCGGGGAGCTGTTTTTT
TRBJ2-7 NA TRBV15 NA CATSRDPNTGWQGIYEQYF TGTGCCACCAGCAGAGATCCGAACACGGGATGGCAGGGAATCTACGAGCAGTACTTC
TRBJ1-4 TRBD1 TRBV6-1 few CASRDRAEVNEKLFF TGTGCCAGCAGGGACAGGGCGGAGGTTAATGAAAAACTGTTTTTT
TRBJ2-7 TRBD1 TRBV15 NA CATSPDRAREQYF TGTGCCACCAGCCCGGACAGGGCCCGCGAGCAGTACTTC
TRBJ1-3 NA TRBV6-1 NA CASSERAPAFSGNTIYF TGTGCCAGCAGTGAACGGGCCCCAGCCTTCTCTGGAAACACCATATATTTT
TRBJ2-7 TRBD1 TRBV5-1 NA CASSLDTTGVYEQYF TGCGCCAGCAGCTTGGATACGACAGGGGTCTACGAGCAGTACTTC
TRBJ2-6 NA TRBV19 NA CASTRASSGANVLTF TGTGCCAGTACCCGGGCTAGCTCTGGGGCCAACGTCCTGACTTTC
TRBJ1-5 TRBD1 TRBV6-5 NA CASSGDRGPNQPQHF TGTGCCAGCAGTGGGGACAGGGGCCCAAATCAGCCCCAGCATTTT
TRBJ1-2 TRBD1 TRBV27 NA CASRDGTGGGYTF TGTGCCAGCAGGGACGGGACAGGAGGTGGCTACACCTTC
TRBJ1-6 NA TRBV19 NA CASTARQNNSPLHF TGTGCCAGTACCGCCCGACAGAACAATTCACCCCTCCACTTT
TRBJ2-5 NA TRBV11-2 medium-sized CASSLEAGQETQYF TGTGCCAGCAGCTTAGAGGCGGGACAAGAGACCCAGTACTTC
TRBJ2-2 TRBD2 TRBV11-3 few CASTPRFVLGGDLNTGELFF TGTGCCAGCACCCCGCGGTTCGTTCTTGGGGGGGACTTGAACACCGGGGAGCTGTTTTTT
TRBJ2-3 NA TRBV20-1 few CSAQGADTQYF TGCAGTGCTCAGGGAGCAGATACGCAGTATTTT
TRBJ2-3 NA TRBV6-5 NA CASSSSGAGFTDTQYF TGTGCCAGCAGTTCGTCGGGGGCGGGATTCACAGATACGCAGTATTTT
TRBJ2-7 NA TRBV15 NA CATSRQQGLHEQYF TGTGCCACCAGCAGACAGCAGGGTCTCCACGAGCAGTACTTC
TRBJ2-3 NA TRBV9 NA CASSVQAASTDTQYF TGTGCCAGCAGCGTACAAGCGGCTAGCACAGATACGCAGTATTTT
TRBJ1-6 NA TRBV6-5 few CASSYEGVGNSPLHF TGTGCCAGCAGTTACGAGGGGGTGGGGAATTCACCCCTCCACTTT
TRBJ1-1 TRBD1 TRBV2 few CASSRDRGNEAFF TGTGCCAGCAGCCGGGACAGGGGTAATGAAGCTTTCTTT
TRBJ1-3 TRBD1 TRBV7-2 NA CASSALQGTAGNTIYF TGTGCCAGCAGCGCGTTACAGGGGACCGCTGGAAACACCATATATTTT
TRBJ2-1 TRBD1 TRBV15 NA CATSRNLAGQGIGNEQFF TGTGCCACCAGCAGAAACCTCGCAGGACAGGGGATAGGTAATGAGCAGTTCTTC
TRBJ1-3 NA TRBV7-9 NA CASSLSLFGNTIYF TGTGCCAGCAGCTTGAGTTTGTTTGGAAACACCATATATTTT
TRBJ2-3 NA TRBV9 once CASTPRDHTDTQYF TGTGCCAGTACCCCCCGGGACCACACAGATACGCAGTATTTT
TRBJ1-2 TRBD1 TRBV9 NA CASTRQGRHYGYTF TGTGCCAGCACCAGACAGGGGCGACACTATGGCTACACCTTC
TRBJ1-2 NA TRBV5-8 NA CASSLDGLNYGYTF TGTGCCAGCAGCTTGGACGGTCTTAACTATGGCTACACCTTC
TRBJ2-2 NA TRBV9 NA CASSVAVGGTGELFF TGTGCCAGCAGCGTAGCTGTGGGGGGCACCGGGGAGCTGTTTTTT
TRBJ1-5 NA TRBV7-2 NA CASSFLNQPQHF TGTGCCAGCAGCTTCCTTAATCAGCCCCAGCATTTT
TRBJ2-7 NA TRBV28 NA CASASYEQYF TGTGCCTCCGCCTCCTACGAGCAGTACTTC
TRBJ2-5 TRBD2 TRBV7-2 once CASTGLAGRQETQYF TGTGCCAGCACCGGACTAGCGGGGCGGCAAGAGACCCAGTACTTC
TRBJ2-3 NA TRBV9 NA CASSVVGSRTDTQYF TGTGCCAGCAGCGTAGTCGGGAGCCGCACAGATACGCAGTATTTT
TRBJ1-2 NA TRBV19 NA CASSPGTNYGYTF TGTGCCAGTAGTCCCGGGACAAACTATGGCTACACCTTC
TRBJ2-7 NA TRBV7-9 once CASSLGGTSYEQYF TGTGCCAGCAGCTTAGGGGGCACCTCCTACGAGCAGTACTTC
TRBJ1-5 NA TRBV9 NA CASSVGVGGDNQPQHF TGTGCCAGCAGCGTAGGAGTAGGGGGGGACAATCAGCCCCAGCATTTT
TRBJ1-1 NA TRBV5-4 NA CASTLLKGGTEAFF TGTGCCAGCACCTTGCTAAAAGGGGGGACTGAAGCTTTCTTT
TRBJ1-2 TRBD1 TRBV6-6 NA CASSRQGNYGYTF TGTGCCAGCAGCAGACAGGGAAACTATGGCTACACCTTC
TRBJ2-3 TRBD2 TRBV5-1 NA CASSLAKTSGSQGTDTQYF TGCGCCAGCAGCTTGGCGAAGACTAGCGGGAGCCAAGGGACAGATACGCAGTATTTT
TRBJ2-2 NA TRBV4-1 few CASSRTVPGELFF TGCGCCAGCAGCCGGACAGTCCCCGGGGAGCTGTTTTTT
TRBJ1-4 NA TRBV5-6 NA CASSLDGDEKLFF TGTGCCAGCAGCCTCGATGGGGATGAAAAACTGTTTTTT
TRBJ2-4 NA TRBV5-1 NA CASSPSKGNIQYF TGCGCCAGCAGCCCAAGCAAGGGAAACATTCAGTACTTC
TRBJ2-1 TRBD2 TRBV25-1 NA CASSPIQLAGGPGEQFF TGTGCCAGCAGTCCCATCCAACTAGCGGGGGGGCCGGGTGAGCAGTTCTTC
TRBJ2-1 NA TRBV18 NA CASSPRVGEQFF TGTGCCAGCTCACCGAGGGTTGGTGAGCAGTTCTTC
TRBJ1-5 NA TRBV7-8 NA CASSLEVQPQHF TGTGCCAGCAGCTTAGAGGTGCAGCCCCAGCATTTT